The 16 T cell receptor beta chains below come from one sample, sequenced in a study of T cells in localized non-small cell lung cancer. Clones were sequenced by immunoSEQ multiplex PCR, and TCRdb holds only the in-frame ones, with some missing. The repertoire holds around 17,000 clones, with more than 85% as singletons. Here the sequenced sample was peripheral blood, taken before any cancer treatment. These receptors came from a male donor aged 60 or older with stage II squamous cell lung carcinoma.

This rearrangement joins TRBV6-5 to TRBJ2-3; TRBD2 matches at 11 bases. CDR3 length: 14 amino acids. The V and J ends lost 5 bases and 5 bases, in that order; junction bases with no gene match: 3. Germline V gene lookup returns CDR1 MNHEY and CDR2 SVGAGI. For the CDR3, the DNA is TGTGCCAGCAGTCTAGGACTAGCGGGAGATACGCAGTATTTT. It encodes CASSLGLAGDTQYF.

The V and J genes are TRBV29-1 and TRBJ1-1, with D unclear. Germline V gives CDR1 SQVTM, CDR2 ANQGSEA. The germline V and J ends were trimmed by 7 bases and 1 base, with 4 bases remaining between them. The CDR3 loop spans 10 amino acids. The CDR3 region is CSAQNTEAFF. In nucleotides, the CDR3 is TGCAGCGCCCAGAACACTGAAGCTTTCTTT.

The chain recombines TRBV5-1 with TRBJ1-6; possibly TRBD1 for D (6 bases). The V end was cut by 0 bases, the J end by 10 bases, with 14 bases between. This CDR3 contains 15 residues. The germline V gene has CDR1 SGHRS and CDR2 YFSETQ. CDR3 sequence (DNA): TGCGCCAGCAGCTTGGTCGGCAGGGGAGGATCACCCCTCCACTTT. This codes for CASSLVGRGGSPLHF.

The chain links TRBV19 to TRBJ2-1; D unclear. This CDR3 has 13 residues. The germline V gene has CDR1 LNHDA and CDR2 SQIVND (reference sequence). V was pared by 1 base and J by 7 bases, with 8 bases between. CDR3 DNA: TGTGCCAGTAGTATAGGAGGTCCAAATGAGCAGTTCTTC. Translation: CASSIGGPNEQFF.

The chain recombines TRBV7-3 with TRBJ1-4; D gene uncertain. The CDR3 spans 13 residues. Trimming took off 2 bases at V and 7 bases at J, with 8 bases between the two ends. The V gene's germline CDR1 is SGHTA and CDR2 FQGTGA. The CDR3, as DNA: TGTGCCAGCAGCTTAGTTACAGCTGAAAAACTGTTTTTT. Translated: CASSLVTAEKLFF.

This chain joins TRBV2 and TRBJ2-7; 9 bases align to TRBD1. V lost 2 bases and J lost 3; bases outside the gene matches: 8. The CDR3 length is 16 residues. From germline, CDR1 is SNHLY and CDR2 FYNNEI. CDR3 DNA sequence: TGTGCCAGCAGTGAACGGCCGACGGGACAGGGCTACGAGCAGTACTTC. It yields the protein CASSERPTGQGYEQYF.

The rearrangement joins TRBV19 to TRBJ1-5; tentatively, D is TRBD1 (5 bases). Trimming left V 7 bases short and J 0 bases short, with 13 bases between. The V gene's germline CDR1 is LNHDA and CDR2 SQIVND (reference sequence). The CDR3 length is 15 residues. The CDR3 here is CASTRDFNSNQPQHF. The CDR3 nucleotides are TGTGCCAGTACTCGGGACTTCAATAGCAATCAGCCCCAGCATTTT.

V is TRBV12-5 and J is TRBJ2-3, with D possibly TRBD1 on 6 matching bases. V shed 0 bases and J shed 3 bases, with 13 bases lying between them. Per germline, CDR1 LGHNT and CDR2 FRNRAP. The length of the CDR3 is 16 residues. CDR3: CASGLVNREGTDTQYF. CDR3 DNA sequence: TGTGCTAGTGGTTTGGTTAACAGGGAAGGGACAGATACGCAGTATTTT. Full variable domain (remainder filled in from reference TRBV12-5 and TRBJ2-3): DARVTQTPRHKVTEMGQEVTMRCQPILGHNTVFWYRQTMMQGLELLAYFRNRAPLDDSGMPKDRFSAEMPDATLATLKIQPSEPRDSAVYFCASGLVNREGTDTQYFGPGTRLTVL.

The chain joins TRBV7-6 to TRBJ2-1; D might be TRBD1 (5 bases). V gave up 1 base and J gave up 5 bases, with 18 bases separating them. The CDR3 consists of 17 residues. Germline loops: CDR1 SGHVS, CDR2 FNYEAQ. CDR3 sequence (DNA): TGTGCCAGCAGCTTAGAGGGGCCCGCCGTAGTCGACAATGAGCAGTTCTTC. Translated: CASSLEGPAVVDNEQFF.

The CDR3 DNA reads as TGTGCCAGAAAAATGGGTGGCGGGACTAGCGTATGCAATGAGCAGTTCTTC. Its protein product is CARKMGGGTSVCNEQFF. The rearrangement links TRBV21-1 to TRBJ2-1; the table's D call, TRBD2, has no DNA check behind it. TRBV21-1 is a pseudogene segment. The CDR3 covers 17 residues.

The chain recombines TRBV7-9 with TRBJ2-7; D perhaps matches TRBD1 (5 bases). V was shortened by 5 bases and J by 5 bases, with 22 bases between the two germline ends. CDR1 SEHNR and CDR2 FQNEAQ come from the germline V gene (reference sequence). The CDR3 contains 16 residues. Here the CDR3 reads CASSRTGTTYSNEQYF. CDR3 nucleotide sequence: TGTGCCAGCAGCCGAACAGGCACGACTTACTCTAACGAGCAGTACTTC.

The rearrangement uses TRBV18 and TRBJ2-7; weak D call: TRBD1 (5 bases). The CDR3 sequence is 14 residues long. Germline V gives CDR1 KGHSH, CDR2 LQKENI. V was cut by 2 bases and J by 3 bases, with 11 bases left in between. The CDR3 reads CASSPKGQGYEQYF. As DNA, the CDR3 is TGTGCCAGCTCACCAAAGGGGCAGGGCTACGAGCAGTACTTC.

This chain joins TRBV7-8 and TRBJ1-1; D is possibly TRBD1 (6 bases). This CDR3 spans 15 amino acids. The V and J ends lost 5 bases and 1 base respectively, with 14 bases between them. CDR1 is SGHVS, CDR2 FQNEAQ, per germline. CDR3 protein: CASSPSSRGNTEAFF. CDR3 sequence (DNA): TGTGCCAGCAGCCCCTCAAGCAGGGGGAACACTGAAGCTTTCTTT.

V usage is TRBV19 and J usage is TRBJ2-6; TRBD1 aligns across 8 bases. V was pared by 4 bases and J by 2 bases, with 13 bases of the junction left unmatched. Germline CDR1 LNHDA, CDR2 SQIVND (reference sequence). The CDR3 spans 19 residues. The CDR3 coding sequence is TGTGCCAGTAGTACAGGGAGGACAGGGCTTATTACTGGGGCCAACGTCCTGACTTTC. Translated, it gives CASSTGRTGLITGANVLTF.

The sample holds one count of this clone. The chain uses TRBV28 and TRBJ2-7; no clear D gene. This CDR3 is built from 15 residues. Germline assignment: CDR1 MDHEN and CDR2 SYDVKM. V was clipped by 6 bases and J by 1 base, with 16 bases between them. For the CDR3, the DNA is TGTGCCAGCAGCCCCTCCTCGCTCTCGTCCTACGAGCAGTACTTC. Protein product: CASSPSSLSSYEQYF.

The chain carries TRBV6-6 and TRBJ2-7; the D gene is possibly TRBD1 (5 bases). The CDR3 is 13 residues long. Germline CDR1 is MNHNY and CDR2 is SVGAGI (reference sequence). Trimming cost V 2 bases and J 3 bases, with 8 bases left between them. The CDR3 nucleotides read TGTGCCAGCAGTTACCAGGGCCACTACGAGCAGTACTTC. It is translated as CASSYQGHYEQYF.